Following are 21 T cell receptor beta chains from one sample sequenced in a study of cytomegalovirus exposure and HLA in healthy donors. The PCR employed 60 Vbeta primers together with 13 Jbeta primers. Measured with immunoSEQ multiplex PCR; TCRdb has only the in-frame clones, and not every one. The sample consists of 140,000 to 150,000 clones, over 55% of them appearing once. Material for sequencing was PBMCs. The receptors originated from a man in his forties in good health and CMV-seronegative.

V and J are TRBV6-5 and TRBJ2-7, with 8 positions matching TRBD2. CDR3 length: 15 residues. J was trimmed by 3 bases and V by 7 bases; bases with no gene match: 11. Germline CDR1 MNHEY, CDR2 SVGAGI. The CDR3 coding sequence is TGTGCCAGCACCACGATTAGCGGGGTTGTCTACGAGCAGTACTTC. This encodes CASTTISGVVYEQYF.

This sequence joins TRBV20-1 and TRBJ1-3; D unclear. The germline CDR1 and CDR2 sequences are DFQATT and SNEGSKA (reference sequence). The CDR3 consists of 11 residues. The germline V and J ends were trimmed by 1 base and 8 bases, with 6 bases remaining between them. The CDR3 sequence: CSARGQYTIYF. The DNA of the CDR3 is TGCAGTGCTAGAGGACAATACACCATATATTTT.

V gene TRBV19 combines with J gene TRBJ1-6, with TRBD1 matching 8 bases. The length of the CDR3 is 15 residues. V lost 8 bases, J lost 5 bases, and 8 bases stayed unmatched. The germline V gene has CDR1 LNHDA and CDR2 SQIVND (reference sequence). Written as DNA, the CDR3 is TGTGCCAGTGGTGACAGGGGAGACAATAATTCACCCCTCCACTTT. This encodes CASGDRGDNNSPLHF.

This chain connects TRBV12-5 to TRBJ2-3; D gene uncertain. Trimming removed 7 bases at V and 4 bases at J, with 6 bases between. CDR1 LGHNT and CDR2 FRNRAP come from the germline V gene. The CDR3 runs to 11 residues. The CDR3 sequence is CASAVSDTQYF. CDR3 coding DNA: TGTGCTAGTGCCGTGTCAGATACGCAGTATTTT.

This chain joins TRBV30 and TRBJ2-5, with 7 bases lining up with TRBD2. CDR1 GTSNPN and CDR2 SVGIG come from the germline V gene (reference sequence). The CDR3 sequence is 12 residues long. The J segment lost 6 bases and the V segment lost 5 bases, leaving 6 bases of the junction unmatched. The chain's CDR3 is CAWGLDLKTQYF. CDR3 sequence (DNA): TGTGCCTGGGGACTAGATCTCAAGACCCAGTACTTC.

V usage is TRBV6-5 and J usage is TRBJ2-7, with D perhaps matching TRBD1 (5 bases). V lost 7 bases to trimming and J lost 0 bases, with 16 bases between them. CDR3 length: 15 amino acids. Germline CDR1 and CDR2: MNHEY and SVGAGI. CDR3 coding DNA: TGTGCCAGCACCCGATTCCAAGGGGCCTCCTACGAGCAGTACTTC. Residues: CASTRFQGASYEQYF.

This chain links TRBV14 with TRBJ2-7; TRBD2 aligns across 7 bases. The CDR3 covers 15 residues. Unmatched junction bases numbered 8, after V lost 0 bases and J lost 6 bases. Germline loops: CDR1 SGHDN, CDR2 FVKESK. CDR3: CASSQDLTAGAEQYF. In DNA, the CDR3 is TGTGCCAGCAGCCAAGATCTAACCGCGGGAGCCGAGCAGTACTTC.

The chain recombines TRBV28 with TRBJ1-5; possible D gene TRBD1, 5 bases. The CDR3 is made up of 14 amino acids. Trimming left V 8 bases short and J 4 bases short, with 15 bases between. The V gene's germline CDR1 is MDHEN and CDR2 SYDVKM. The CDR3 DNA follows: TGTGCCAGCGGAACAGGAAGGCGGAATCAGCCCCAGCATTTT. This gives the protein CASGTGRRNQPQHF.

The CDR3 DNA sequence: TGTGCCAGCAGCGTAGGAGGGACATCCTATGGCTACACCTTC. Translation gives CASSVGGTSYGYTF. This rearrangement joins TRBV9 to TRBJ1-2, with TRBD1 as a possible D gene (6 bases). Trimming pared 0 bases from V and 4 bases from J, leaving 10 bases between. The V gene's germline CDR1 is SGDLS and CDR2 YYNGEE. This CDR3 has 14 residues.

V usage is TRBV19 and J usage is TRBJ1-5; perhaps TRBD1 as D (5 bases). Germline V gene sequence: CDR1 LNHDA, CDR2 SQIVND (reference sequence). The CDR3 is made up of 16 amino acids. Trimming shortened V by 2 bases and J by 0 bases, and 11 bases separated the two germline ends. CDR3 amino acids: CASSIIGGGSNQPQHF. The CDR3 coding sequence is TGTGCCAGTAGTATAATTGGGGGGGGTAGCAATCAGCCCCAGCATTTT.

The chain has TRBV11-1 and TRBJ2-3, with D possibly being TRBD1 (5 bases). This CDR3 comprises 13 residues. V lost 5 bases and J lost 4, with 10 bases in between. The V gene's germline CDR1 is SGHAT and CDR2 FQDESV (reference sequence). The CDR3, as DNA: TGTGCCAGCAGCAAACCGACAGCAGATACGCAGTATTTT. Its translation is CASSKPTADTQYF.

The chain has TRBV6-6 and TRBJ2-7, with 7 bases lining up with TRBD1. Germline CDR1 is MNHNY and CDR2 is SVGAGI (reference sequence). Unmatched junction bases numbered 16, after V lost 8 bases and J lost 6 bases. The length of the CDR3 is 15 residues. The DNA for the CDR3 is TGTGCCAGCGGACAGGCCCGCCCTGTCCCCGGCGAGCAGTACTTC. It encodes CASGQARPVPGEQYF.

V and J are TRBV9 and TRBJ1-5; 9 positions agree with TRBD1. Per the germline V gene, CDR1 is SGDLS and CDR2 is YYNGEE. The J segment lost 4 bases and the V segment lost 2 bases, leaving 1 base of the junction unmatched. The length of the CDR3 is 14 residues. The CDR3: CASSVGTGNQPQHF. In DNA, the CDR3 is TGTGCCAGCAGCGTCGGGACAGGGAATCAGCCCCAGCATTTT.

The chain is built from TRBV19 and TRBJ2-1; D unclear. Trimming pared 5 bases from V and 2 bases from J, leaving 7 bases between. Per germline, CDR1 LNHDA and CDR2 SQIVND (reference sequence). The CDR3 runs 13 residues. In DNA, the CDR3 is TGTGCCAGTAGTGGCGGCGCCTACAATGAGCAGTTCTTC. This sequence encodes CASSGGAYNEQFF.

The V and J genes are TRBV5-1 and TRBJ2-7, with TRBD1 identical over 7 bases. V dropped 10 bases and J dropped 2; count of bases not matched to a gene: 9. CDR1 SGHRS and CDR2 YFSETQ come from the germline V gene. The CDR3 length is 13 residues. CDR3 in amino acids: CARSDRNTYEQYF. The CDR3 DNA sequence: TGCGCCCGGTCGGACAGGAATACCTACGAGCAGTACTTC.

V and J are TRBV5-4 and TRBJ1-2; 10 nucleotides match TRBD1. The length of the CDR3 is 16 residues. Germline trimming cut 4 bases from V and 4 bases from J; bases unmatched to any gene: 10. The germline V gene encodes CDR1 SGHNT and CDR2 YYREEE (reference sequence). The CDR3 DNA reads TGTGCCAGCAGCCAACCGGGGACAGGGGAATCCTATGGCTACACCTTC. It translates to CASSQPGTGESYGYTF.

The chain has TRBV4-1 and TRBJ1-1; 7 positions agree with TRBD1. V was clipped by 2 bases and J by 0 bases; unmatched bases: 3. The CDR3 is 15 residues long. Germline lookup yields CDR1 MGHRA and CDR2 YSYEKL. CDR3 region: CASSQQGVLNTEAFF. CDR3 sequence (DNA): TGCGCCAGCAGCCAACAGGGGGTACTGAACACTGAAGCTTTCTTT.

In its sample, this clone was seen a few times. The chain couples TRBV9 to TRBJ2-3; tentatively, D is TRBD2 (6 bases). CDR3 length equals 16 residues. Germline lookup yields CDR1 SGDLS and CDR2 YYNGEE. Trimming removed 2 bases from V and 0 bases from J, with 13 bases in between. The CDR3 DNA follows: TGTGCCAGCAGCGTGGGGGGATCTTCTAGCACAGATACGCAGTATTTT. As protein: CASSVGGSSSTDTQYF.

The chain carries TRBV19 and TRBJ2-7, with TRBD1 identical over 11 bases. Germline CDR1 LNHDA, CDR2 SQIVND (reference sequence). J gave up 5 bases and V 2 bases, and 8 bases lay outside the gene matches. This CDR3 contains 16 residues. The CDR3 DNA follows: TGTGCCAGTAGTATATGGTCGGACAGGGGGCTCAACGAGCAGTACTTC. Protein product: CASSIWSDRGLNEQYF.

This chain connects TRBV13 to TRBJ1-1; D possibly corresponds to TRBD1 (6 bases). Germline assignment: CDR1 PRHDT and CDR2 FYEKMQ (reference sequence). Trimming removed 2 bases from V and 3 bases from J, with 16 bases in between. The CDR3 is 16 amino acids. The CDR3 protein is CASSLSQQGGYTEAFF. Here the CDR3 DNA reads TGTGCCAGCAGCTTAAGCCAACAGGGTGGGTACACTGAAGCTTTCTTT.

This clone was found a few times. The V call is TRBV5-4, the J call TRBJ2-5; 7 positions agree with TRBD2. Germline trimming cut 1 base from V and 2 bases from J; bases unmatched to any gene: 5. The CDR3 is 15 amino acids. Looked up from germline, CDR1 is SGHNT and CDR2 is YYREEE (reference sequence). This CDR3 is CASSLRASGQETQYF. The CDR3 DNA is TGTGCCAGCAGCTTGAGGGCTAGCGGTCAAGAGACCCAGTACTTC.